The following is a T cell receptor (beta chain) sequence with its context. This record comes from a study of human T cells and chemical hapten exposure. TCRdb passed the RACE reads through MiXCR, listing each CDR3 protein once. Seen here are around 360,000 distinct CDR3 sequences, 6% to 7% observed once, and the top ten hold more than 5.5%. Stated time point: patch test 2, 6 weeks after DPC sensitization. Regarding treatment: therapeutic diphenylcyclopropenone sensitization with weekly scalp DPC. Looked up from germline, CDR1 is SGHAT and CDR2 is FQNNGV. The J segment lost 6 bases and the V segment lost 5 bases, leaving 12 bases of the junction unmatched. This CDR3 region has 15 residues.

The chain has TRBV11-2 and TRBJ1-2, with 7 nucleotides matching TRBD1. Source: whole blood, taken in connection with sensitization to the hapten diphenylcyclopropenone (DPC). The origin of this receptor is a woman younger than 30 with alopecia areata. Some clones in this sample may be carry-over from other donors' samples. In nucleotides, the CDR3 is TGTGCCAGCAGCCACAGCCAGGGGGGAGCCGATGGCTACACCTTC. This gives the protein CASSHSQGGADGYTF. Looking up the rest from reference TRBV11-2 and TRBJ1-2 gives the full variable domain: EAGVAQSPRYKIIEKRQSVAFWCNPISGHATLYWYQQILGQGPKLLIQFQNNGVVDDSQLPKDRFSAERLKGVDSTLKIQPAKLEDSAVYLCASSHSQGGADGYTFGSGTRLTVV.